The clone carrying this T cell receptor beta chain was recorded at least ten times. Arm-PCR with iRepertoire HTBI primers amplified the CDR3 regions for these TCR beta libraries. TCRdb passed the multiplex PCR reads through MiXCR, listing each CDR3 protein once. The sample has more than 650,000 distinct CDR3 sequences; around 30% are singletons. Time point reported: persistent/refractory GD, antithyroid drugs over 5 years with positive TRAb. The TCR library used RNA extracted from PBMCs. Unmatched junction bases numbered 9, after V lost 5 bases and J lost 6 bases. The germline gives CDR1 MDHEN, CDR2 SYDVKM. The CDR3 length is 15 residues. This sample is part of a study of regulatory T cells in long-lasting Graves disease.

Material: peripheral blood mononuclear cells (PBMCs), obtained when the disease was refractory, from a patient treated with antithyroid drugs. The rearrangement uses TRBV28 and TRBJ1-4, with 7 bases fitting TRBD1. The sequence was obtained from a female donor with Graves disease. CDR3: CASSEPGQSYEKLFF. The CDR3 DNA is TGTGCCAGCAGTGAACCGGGACAGTCGTATGAAAAACTGTTTTTT. Full variable domain (outside the CDR3, taken from reference TRBV28 and TRBJ1-4): DVKVTQSSRYLVKRTGEKVFLECVQDMDHENMFWYRQDPGLGLRLIYFSYDVKMKEKGDIPEGYSVSREKKERFSLILESASTNQTSMYLCASSEPGQSYEKLFFGSGTQLSVL.